Listed here are 31 T cell receptor beta chains from one sample, sequenced in a study of shared clonotypes between healthy human individuals. TCRdb keeps only in-frame clones here, not all; method: immunoSEQ multiplex PCR. The sample has around 2.5 million clones; under 95% are singletons. The sequenced material came from naive CD4+ T cells from PBMCs. Sample subset: CD45RA+ positively selected. The receptors were gathered from a man between 18 and 35 years old in good health. Some clones in this sample may be carry-over from other donors' samples.

V gene TRBV6-5 combines with J gene TRBJ2-7; 9 positions agree with TRBD1. Germline V gene data show CDR1 as MNHEY and CDR2 as SVGAGI. V lost 8 bases, J lost 3 bases, and 5 bases stayed unmatched. The CDR3 covers 13 residues. The CDR3 DNA sequence: TGTGCCAGCGGACAGGGGATACACTACGAGCAGTACTTC. As protein: CASGQGIHYEQYF.

The CDR3 here is CAWSAGTSPTDTQYF. The CDR3 bases are TGTGCCTGGAGCGCCGGGACATCTCCCACAGATACGCAGTATTTT. The chain recombines TRBV30 with TRBJ2-3; TRBD1 is a possible D gene (6 bases). CDR1 is GTSNPN and CDR2 is SVGIG in the germline V gene (reference sequence). Trimming left V 3 bases short and J 2 bases short, with 15 bases between. CDR3 size: 15 residues.

J is TRBJ2-1 and V is TRBV30; 7 positions agree with TRBD2. This CDR3 spans 15 amino acids. CDR1 is GTSNPN and CDR2 is SVGIG in the germline V gene (reference sequence). Losses at the gene ends were 2 bases for V and 2 bases for J; bases not matched to a gene: 6. DNA for the CDR3: TGTGCCTGGAGTACCGGGACTAAAGCCTACAATGAGCAGTTCTTC. Amino acid sequence: CAWSTGTKAYNEQFF. The whole variable domain, filled in from reference TRBV30 and TRBJ2-1, reads SQTIHQWPATLVQPVGSPLSLECTVEGTSNPNLYWYRQAAGRGLQLLFYSVGIGQISSEVPQNLSASRPQDRQFILSSKKLLLSDSGFYLCAWSTGTKAYNEQFFGPGTRLTVL.

The gene calls are TRBV6-5 and TRBJ1-6, with no clear D. V was cut by 2 bases and J by 7 bases, with 12 bases left in between. The CDR3 loop spans 15 amino acids. CDR1 and CDR2 from the germline V gene are MNHEY and SVGAGI. The CDR3 here is CASSYTDAANSPLHF. The CDR3 coding sequence is TGTGCCAGCAGTTACACGGACGCGGCCAATTCACCCCTCCACTTT.

Points on this clone: The sample holds other DNA sequences that translate to the same CDR3. The CDR3 DNA reads TGTGCCAGCAGCCCGCGGGGTGGGCTCTCCTACGAGCAGTACTTC. It translates to CASSPRGGLSYEQYF. The V and J genes are TRBV7-2 and TRBJ2-7; possibly TRBD2 for D (6 bases). The CDR3 is made up of 15 amino acids. CDR1 and CDR2 from the germline V gene are SGHTA and FQGNSA. V was pared by 5 bases and J by 0 bases, with 14 bases between.

Notes on this clone: Different DNA sequences within this sample yield the same CDR3. The rearrangement links TRBV6-5 to TRBJ2-6; 8 bases map to TRBD2. J was trimmed by 2 bases and V by 3 bases; bases with no gene match: 0. The CDR3 covers 15 residues. The germline V gene has CDR1 MNHEY and CDR2 SVGAGI. This CDR3 is CASSYSGTGANVLTF. The CDR3, as DNA: TGTGCCAGCAGTTATAGCGGGACTGGGGCCAACGTCCTGACTTTC.

This chain joins TRBV5-1 and TRBJ2-2, with D unclear. In germline, CDR1 is SGHRS, CDR2 YFSETQ. The V and J ends lost 0 bases and 0 bases respectively, with 9 bases between them. This CDR3 region has 16 residues. The CDR3 DNA reads as TGCGCCAGCAGCTTGGACAGTGAGTCGAACACCGGGGAGCTGTTTTTT. Translation: CASSLDSESNTGELFF. The full variable domain, its missing parts supplied by reference TRBV5-1 and TRBJ2-2, is KAGVTQTPRYLIKTRGQQVTLSCSPISGHRSVSWYQQTPGQGLQFLFEYFSETQRNKGNFPGRFSGRQFSNSRSEMNVSTLELGDSALYLCASSLDSESNTGELFFGEGSRLTVL.

V gene TRBV27 combines with J gene TRBJ2-3, with 8 bases that match TRBD2. The length of the CDR3 is 16 residues. The germline CDR1 and CDR2 sequences are MNHEY and SMNVEV (reference sequence). V gave up 2 bases and J gave up 5 bases; unmatched junction bases: 9. The CDR3 DNA is TGTGCCAGCAGTTTAGAAGGAGCGGGAGAAAGAGATACGCAGTATTTT. It encodes CASSLEGAGERDTQYF.

This clone was found once. The chain combines TRBV10-2 with TRBJ1-1; no clear D. Germline values: CDR1 WSHSY, CDR2 SAAADI. The germline V and J ends were trimmed by 1 base and 0 bases, with 3 bases remaining between them. This CDR3 contains 13 residues. The CDR3 here is CASSEFMNTEAFF. The CDR3 coding sequence is TGCGCCAGCAGTGAGTTCATGAACACTGAAGCTTTCTTT.

V is TRBV5-6 and J is TRBJ1-1, with D possibly matching TRBD1 (6 bases). There are 15 residues in the CDR3. CDR1 and CDR2 (germline): SGHDT, YYEEEE. V lost 4 bases to trimming and J lost 4 bases, with 17 bases between them. The CDR3 region is CASSVSLRGVTEAFF. DNA for the CDR3: TGTGCCAGCAGCGTGAGTCTCAGGGGAGTCACTGAAGCTTTCTTT.

The V call is TRBV19, the J call TRBJ2-5, with a weak D call TRBD2 (7 bases). The J call may be faulty, since TRBJ2-7 better matches the DNA end. CDR3 size: 15 residues. CDR1 and CDR2 (germline): LNHDA, SQIVND (reference sequence). The CDR3 bases are TGTGCCAGTAGTTCCCCTAGGGGGGGATTGTACGAGCAGTACTTC. This encodes CASSSPRGGLYEQYF.

The chain links TRBV5-1 to TRBJ1-2; D might be TRBD1 (6 bases). CDR3 size: 15 residues. In germline, CDR1 is SGHRS, CDR2 YFSETQ. With 4 bases removed from V and 3 bases from J, the gap between germline ends came to 16 bases. The CDR3 nucleotides are TGCGCCAGCAGCCTGGGGGTGACAGGAGACTATGGCTACACCTTC. It codes for CASSLGVTGDYGYTF. The entire variable domain, with the rest obtained from reference TRBV5-1 and TRBJ1-2, is as follows: KAGVTQTPRYLIKTRGQQVTLSCSPISGHRSVSWYQQTPGQGLQFLFEYFSETQRNKGNFPGRFSGRQFSNSRSEMNVSTLELGDSALYLCASSLGVTGDYGYTFGSGTRLTVV.

The CDR3 DNA follows: TGTGCCACCGACAACTCTGGAAACACCATATATTTT. Its translation is CATDNSGNTIYF. This chain uses TRBV10-3 with TRBJ1-3; D is unclear. CDR1 and CDR2 from the germline V gene are ENHRY and SYGVKD. Trimming removed 10 bases at V and 0 bases at J, with 7 bases between. CDR3 length: 12 residues.

This clone appeared once. This chain uses TRBV2 with TRBJ2-7; possible D gene TRBD1, 6 bases. The CDR3 sequence is 15 residues long. V lost 1 base and J lost 3, with 13 bases in between. Germline-derived CDR1 and CDR2 are SNHLY and FYNNEI. CDR3 DNA sequence: TGTGCCAGCAGTGAAGTGTCCAGGGGCGGCTACGAGCAGTACTTC. Amino acid sequence: CASSEVSRGGYEQYF.

This chain uses TRBV9 with TRBJ2-7, with D maybe TRBD2 (7 bases). This CDR3 comprises 16 residues. The germline CDR1 and CDR2 sequences are SGDLS and YYNGEE. Trimming left V 4 bases short and J 6 bases short, with 23 bases between. The CDR3 protein is CASSPQGRREEVEQYF. The DNA of the CDR3 is TGTGCCAGCAGCCCCCAGGGGCGACGGGAGGAAGTCGAGCAGTACTTC.

J is TRBJ1-2 and V is TRBV30; a weak D match, TRBD1 (6 bases). Germline-derived CDR1 and CDR2 are GTSNPN and SVGIG (reference sequence). The CDR3 spans 16 residues. The CDR3 nucleotides are TGTGCGAAGAAGGGGGGCGACATTCTTACCAGCTATGGCTACACCTTC. This gives the protein CAKKGGDILTSYGYTF. The whole variable domain, filled in from reference TRBV30 and TRBJ1-2, reads SQTIHQWPATLVQPVGSPLSLECTVEGTSNPNLYWYRQAAGRGLQLLFYSVGIGQISSEVPQNLSASRPQDRQFILSSKKLLLSDSGFYLCAKKGGDILTSYGYTFGSGTRLTVV.

This clone was seen once. The chain combines TRBV19 with TRBJ1-2, with a weak D call TRBD1 (6 bases). CDR3 length: 13 amino acids. Per germline, CDR1 LNHDA and CDR2 SQIVND (reference sequence). The germline V and J ends were trimmed by 10 bases and 2 bases, with 14 bases remaining between them. The CDR3 region is CAIWDTRNYGYTF. CDR3 bases: TGTGCCATCTGGGACACCCGGAACTATGGCTACACCTTC.

The V call is TRBV6-1, the J call TRBJ1-5, with D maybe TRBD1 (5 bases). The V gene lost 4 bases and the J gene lost 7 bases, with 11 bases spanning the gap. The CDR3 consists of 13 residues. The V gene's germline CDR1 is MNHNS and CDR2 SASEGT. The CDR3 sequence is CASSGQRAQPQHF. The CDR3 coding sequence is TGTGCCAGCAGTGGACAGCGTGCCCAGCCCCAGCATTTT.

This chain uses TRBV28 with TRBJ1-3; 10 positions agree with TRBD1. The CDR3 has 18 amino acids. Germline CDR1 is MDHEN and CDR2 is SYDVKM. Unmatched junction bases numbered 12, after V lost 5 bases and J lost 2 bases. The CDR3 is CASSPVDRGLWTGNTIYF. Here the CDR3 DNA reads TGTGCCAGCAGTCCGGTGGACAGGGGGTTATGGACTGGAAACACCATATATTTT.

The chain recombines TRBV5-1 with TRBJ2-1, with D maybe TRBD2 (5 bases). CDR3 length equals 16 residues. The germline V and J ends were trimmed by 3 bases and 5 bases, with 18 bases remaining between them. From germline, CDR1 is SGHRS and CDR2 YFSETQ. The CDR3 coding sequence is TGCGCCAGCAGCTCGCCTATTTCGAGCGGAAACAATGAGCAGTTCTTC. Protein product: CASSSPISSGNNEQFF.

CDR3 loop: CASRPGTDNSPLHF. The CDR3 DNA reads as TGTGCCAGCAGGCCGGGGACAGATAATTCACCCCTCCACTTT. The V call is TRBV6-1, the J call TRBJ1-6; 7 positions match TRBD1. V lost 6 bases, J lost 5 bases, and 4 bases stayed unmatched. Germline CDR1 MNHNS, CDR2 SASEGT. The CDR3 loop spans 14 amino acids.

V and J are TRBV6-5 and TRBJ1-5; D not certain. Trimming shortened V by 2 bases and J by 3 bases, and 8 bases separated the two germline ends. This CDR3 has 14 residues. Germline CDR1 is MNHEY and CDR2 is SVGAGI. In DNA form, the CDR3 reads TGTGCCAGCAGTTACGGCTCGGACAATCAGCCCCAGCATTTT. This translates into CASSYGSDNQPQHF.

J is TRBJ1-3 and V is TRBV5-8; D is perhaps TRBD1 (5 bases). CDR3 length equals 15 residues. V was cut by 2 bases and J by 2 bases, with 11 bases left in between. Germline CDR1 and CDR2: SGHTS and YDEGEE. The CDR3 region is CASSFWTSAGNTIYF. The CDR3 nucleotides are TGTGCCAGCAGCTTTTGGACATCCGCTGGAAACACCATATATTTT.

Written as DNA, the CDR3 is TGTGCCAGCAGTGTGCAGATTAACTATGGCTACACCTTC. Its protein is CASSVQINYGYTF. This chain joins TRBV6-1 and TRBJ1-2; no reliable D call. V lost 4 bases and J 1 base, leaving 7 bases between the germline ends. The V gene's germline CDR1 is MNHNS and CDR2 SASEGT. CDR3 length: 13 amino acids.

The rearrangement uses TRBV19 and TRBJ2-2; 8 bases map to TRBD2. This CDR3 is built from 15 residues. Germline V CDR1 and CDR2: LNHDA, SQIVND (reference sequence). V lost 7 bases and J lost 5; bases outside the gene matches: 9. The CDR3 coding sequence is TGTGCCAGTACCCGGGGGGCGGGAGGAACCGGGGAGCTGTTTTTT. Its translation is CASTRGAGGTGELFF. Filled out from reference TRBV19 and TRBJ2-2, the complete variable domain reads DGGITQSPKYLFRKEGQNVTLSCEQNLNHDAMYWYRQDPGQGLRLIYYSQIVNDFQKGDIAEGYSVSREKKESFPLTVTSAQKNPTAFYLCASTRGAGGTGELFFGEGSRLTVL.

This clone was seen more than once but under ten times. This chain uses TRBV6-1 with TRBJ1-1, with D tentatively TRBD1 (5 bases). Trimming stripped 5 bases from V and 3 bases from J, with 10 bases between. The CDR3 has 13 amino acids. The V gene's germline CDR1 is MNHNS and CDR2 SASEGT. The CDR3 reads CASSLLGDTEAFF. The CDR3 bases are TGTGCCAGCAGTTTACTGGGGGACACTGAAGCTTTCTTT.

The chain uses TRBV28 and TRBJ1-1; 9 nucleotides agree with TRBD1. The CDR3 covers 17 residues. In germline, CDR1 is MDHEN, CDR2 SYDVKM. V was pared by 10 bases and J by 4 bases, with 19 bases of the junction left unmatched. The CDR3 protein is CATALGTGIFFSTEAFF. As DNA, the CDR3 is TGTGCCACCGCATTAGGGACAGGGATCTTTTTTAGCACTGAAGCTTTCTTT.

The rearrangement links TRBV20-1 to TRBJ1-6; no clear D. CDR1 and CDR2 from the germline V gene are DFQATT and SNEGSKA (reference sequence). V was clipped by 2 bases and J by 13 bases, with 9 bases between them. CDR3 length: 11 residues. The CDR3 DNA reads as TGCAGTGCTAGATACGGCTGGCCCCTCCACTTT. This sequence encodes CSARYGWPLHF.

Written as DNA, the CDR3 is TGTGCCAGCAGCCCAAAGGGGGTTGAGATCAACGAGCAGTACTTC. Its translation is CASSPKGVEINEQYF. The V and J genes are TRBV7-9 and TRBJ2-7, with a tentative D call TRBD1 (6 bases). CDR3 length: 15 residues. Germline CDR1 and CDR2: SEHNR and FQNEAQ (reference sequence). Trimming cost V 5 bases and J 5 bases, with 19 bases left between them.

The chain is built from TRBV6-6 and TRBJ1-3; D is possibly TRBD1 (5 bases). V shed 5 bases and J shed 0 bases, with 11 bases lying between them. CDR3 length equals 15 residues. Per the germline V gene, CDR1 is MNHNY and CDR2 is SVGAGI (reference sequence). CDR3 in amino acids: CASSPRQSSGNTIYF. CDR3 nucleotides: TGTGCCAGCAGTCCTCGACAGTCCTCTGGAAACACCATATATTTT.

The chain joins TRBV5-1 to TRBJ2-7; D is unresolved. The ends were cut back, 0 bases at V and 5 bases at J, with 9 bases in the middle. The length of the CDR3 is 13 residues. The germline gives CDR1 SGHRS, CDR2 YFSETQ. CDR3 nucleotides: TGCGCCAGCAGCTTGGGCCAGGCGGACGAGCAGTACTTC. Translated: CASSLGQADEQYF. Based on the CDR3 plus reference TRBV5-1 and TRBJ2-7, the full variable domain is KAGVTQTPRYLIKTRGQQVTLSCSPISGHRSVSWYQQTPGQGLQFLFEYFSETQRNKGNFPGRFSGRQFSNSRSEMNVSTLELGDSALYLCASSLGQADEQYFGPGTRLTVT.